These 19 T cell receptor beta chains share one sample of origin, sequenced in a study of blood T cells in healthy people across ages. It was with a sample-barcoded 5' primer and a J-beta primer mix that a second PCR of roughly 6 to 12 cycles was run. TCRdb reanalysed the 5' RACE reads using MiXCR and keeps one entry per CDR3 protein. The table shows 1,500,000 or so distinct CDR3 sequences, with roughly 59% occurring only once. The specimen sequenced was blood. These receptors came from a man younger than 35 in good health.

The chain combines TRBV6-2 or TRBV6-3 with TRBJ2-7, with D perhaps being TRBD1 or TRBD2 (5 bases each). V lost 4 bases, J lost 3 bases, and 22 bases lay in between. The CDR3 is made up of 17 amino acids. CDR1 is MNHEY, CDR2 SVGEGT, per germline. DNA of the CDR3: TGTGCCAGCAGTTCACCGAACCGGGGCTACAGAAACTACGAGCAGTACTTC. Its protein product is CASSSPNRGYRNYEQYF.

This clonotype was detected many times. The gene calls are TRBV29-1 and TRBJ2-3; D not certain. V lost 7 bases, J lost 2 bases, and 13 bases lay in between. Germline CDR1 and CDR2: SQVTM and ANQGSEA. This CDR3 spans 13 amino acids. The CDR3 protein is CSASGVSTDTQYF. Here the CDR3 DNA reads TGCAGCGCTTCTGGGGTTTCCACAGATACGCAGTATTTT.

The chain couples TRBV5-1 to TRBJ2-1, with TRBD1 matching over 8 bases. The CDR3 runs to 15 residues. J gave up 2 bases and V 4 bases, and 5 bases lay outside the gene matches. In germline, CDR1 is SGHRS, CDR2 YFSETQ. CDR3 region: CASSQKQGAYNEQFF. The DNA for the CDR3 is TGCGCCAGCAGCCAGAAACAGGGGGCCTACAATGAGCAGTTCTTC.

V is TRBV4-2 and J is TRBJ1-2; the D gene is possibly TRBD1 (5 bases). The V and J ends lost 3 bases and 6 bases respectively, with 17 bases between them. The germline V gene has CDR1 LGHNA and CDR2 YNFKEQ. There are 15 residues in the CDR3. CDR3 region: CASSQTGLTDNGYTF. Here the CDR3 DNA reads TGTGCCAGCAGCCAGACGGGACTCACGGACAATGGCTACACCTTC.

The rearrangement joins TRBV12-3 or TRBV12-4 to TRBJ2-5; TRBD2 agrees at 11 bases. V lost 6 bases, J lost 3 bases, and 9 bases stayed unmatched. This CDR3 region has 16 residues. CDR3 DNA: TGTGCCAGCAGCCGATTCCTAGCGGGGGGAAAAGAGACCCAGTACTTC. Translation: CASSRFLAGGKETQYF.

Concerning this clonotype: At one of its ends the junction is not consistent with the germline gene, which may arise from a read error. The chain couples TRBV3-1 to TRBJ2-3, with D maybe TRBD2 (6 bases). CDR1 LGHDT and CDR2 YNNKEL come from the germline V gene (reference sequence). The CDR3 covers 16 residues. This CDR3 reads CASSQVLRGSTDAQYF. CDR3 in DNA: TGTGCCAGCAGCCAAGTTCTACGGGGGAGCACAGATGCGCAGTATTTT.

This clonotype was seen once. The chain is built from TRBV4-1 and TRBJ2-5; unclear D gene. CDR1 and CDR2 (germline): MGHRA, YSYEKL. This CDR3 region has 14 residues. V dropped 0 bases and J dropped 5 bases, with 10 bases sitting between them. This chain's CDR3 is CASSQDRPAETQYF. The DNA for the CDR3 is TGCGCCAGCAGCCAAGACCGACCAGCCGAGACCCAGTACTTC.

The rearrangement uses TRBV7-6 and TRBJ2-7, with a possible D match to TRBD1 (6 bases). Germline assignment: CDR1 SGHVS and CDR2 FNYEAQ. Trimming took off 5 bases at V and 4 bases at J, with 21 bases between the two ends. This CDR3 is built from 16 residues. CDR3 sequence reads: CASSPSAGDALYEQYF. The CDR3 DNA follows: TGTGCCAGCAGCCCCTCGGCAGGGGATGCCCTTTACGAGCAGTACTTC.

The chain employs TRBV12-3 or TRBV12-4 and TRBJ2-5; D call uncertain. The CDR3 is 13 residues long. Trimming stripped 8 bases from V and 2 bases from J, with 12 bases between. The CDR3 region is CASLYWRQETQYF. The CDR3 DNA follows: TGTGCCAGCCTTTATTGGCGGCAAGAGACCCAGTACTTC.

The chain carries TRBV9 and TRBJ2-4; perhaps TRBD2 as D (6 bases). The CDR3 length is 16 residues. With 0 bases removed from V and 13 bases from J, the gap between germline ends came to 23 bases. Germline V gene sequence: CDR1 SGDLS, CDR2 YYNGEE. In DNA form, the CDR3 reads TGTGCCAGCAGCGTAGGTCTCTCTGTCCTACCGGGGGAGCAGTACTTC. It specifies CASSVGLSVLPGEQYF.

The rearrangement links TRBV4-1 to TRBJ2-5, with 9 bases matching TRBD2. Germline CDR1 MGHRA, CDR2 YSYEKL. The CDR3 runs 16 residues. With 4 bases clipped from V and 2 bases from J, the junction kept 8 bases outside the gene matches. The CDR3 DNA follows: TGCGCCAGCAGCCGAATAGCGGGAGTAACTCAAGAGACCCAGTACTTC. Translated: CASSRIAGVTQETQYF.

This clonotype was found a few times. The chain employs TRBV7-9 and TRBJ1-2; 8 bases fit TRBD1. This CDR3 is 14 amino acids long. V gave up 6 bases and J gave up 3 bases; unmatched junction bases: 6. Germline CDR1 reads SEHNR; CDR2 reads FQNEAQ (reference sequence). CDR3 coding DNA: TGTGCCAGCAGTCGGACAGGGTCGGACTATGGCTACACCTTC. This sequence encodes CASSRTGSDYGYTF. Variable domain in full (rest from reference TRBV7-9 and TRBJ1-2): DTGVSQNPRHKITKRGQNVTFRCDPISEHNRLYWYRQTLGQGPEFLTYFQNEAQLEKSRLLSDRFSAERPKGSFSTLEIQRTEQGDSAMYLCASSRTGSDYGYTFGSGTRLTVV.

Regarding this clonotype: At one end the junction does not follow the germline gene, possibly because of a read error. This chain connects TRBV25-1 to TRBJ1-1; tentatively, D is TRBD1 (5 bases). CDR3 length: 15 residues. The germline CDR1 and CDR2 sequences are MGHDK and SYGVNS. The CDR3 bases are TGTGCCAGCAGTGAAGCCCCCCAGGGTGGGACTGGAGCTTTCTTT. Its translation: CASSEAPQGGTGAFF.

The chain is built from TRBV11-2 and TRBJ2-5; 8 positions match TRBD2. Trimming at V came to 1 base and at J to 4 bases, leaving 8 bases not matched to a gene. This CDR3 is 16 amino acids long. CDR1 is SGHAT, CDR2 FQNNGV, per germline. This chain's CDR3 is CASSLGREGLGETQYF. The CDR3 nucleotides are TGTGCCAGCAGCTTAGGACGGGAGGGCCTAGGAGAGACCCAGTACTTC.

V and J are TRBV7-9 and TRBJ2-1, with D perhaps matching TRBD2 (6 bases). The V gene's germline CDR1 is SEHNR and CDR2 FQNEAQ (reference sequence). The CDR3 spans 12 residues. Trimming cost V 7 bases and J 6 bases, with 10 bases left between them. The CDR3 nucleotides are TGTGCCAGCACCGCGACTAGCAATGAGCAGTTCTTC. Residues: CASTATSNEQFF.

In DNA, the CDR3 is TGTGCCAGCAGCCAAGCCGCCTTAAAAACCTTTAGCTACAATGAGCAGTTCTTC. Amino acids: CASSQAALKTFSYNEQFF. The chain carries TRBV4-2 and TRBJ2-1; D gene unclear. V was shortened by 1 base and J by 3 bases, with 19 bases between the two germline ends. The germline V gene has CDR1 LGHNA and CDR2 YNFKEQ. The CDR3 covers 18 residues.

The V call is TRBV11-2, the J call TRBJ2-2, with a possible D match to TRBD2 (5 bases). Germline V gene data show CDR1 as SGHAT and CDR2 as FQNNGV. Between the trimmed V and J ends, which lost 5 bases and 6 bases, there was a span of 16 bases. CDR3 length: 15 residues. The CDR3 coding sequence is TGTGCCAGCAGCCGAGGGCGAGCCAGTGCCGGGGAGCTGTTTTTT. Protein product: CASSRGRASAGELFF. Drawing the rest from reference TRBV11-2 and TRBJ2-2, the complete variable domain is EAGVAQSPRYKIIEKRQSVAFWCNPISGHATLYWYQQILGQGPKLLIQFQNNGVVDDSQLPKDRFSAERLKGVDSTLKIQPAKLEDSAVYLCASSRGRASAGELFFGEGSRLTVL.

This clonotype occurred once. This chain joins TRBV12-3 or TRBV12-4 and TRBJ2-1; 8 nucleotides match TRBD2. After removal of 5 bases from V and 9 bases from J, the junction contained 9 bases not matched to a gene. The CDR3 is 14 amino acids. The CDR3 loop reads CASSPSGRGGEQFF. Written as DNA, the CDR3 is TGTGCCAGCAGTCCCAGCGGGAGAGGGGGTGAGCAGTTCTTC.

This clonotype appeared a few times. The V call is TRBV20-1, the J call TRBJ2-5, with 12 bases aligning to TRBD2. This CDR3 comprises 15 residues. Trimming removed 6 bases from V and 3 bases from J; junction bases left unmatched: 8. Germline V gives CDR1 DFQATT, CDR2 SNEGSKA (reference sequence). The CDR3 loop is CSAQGTSGREETQYF. The CDR3 DNA reads as TGCAGTGCCCAAGGGACTAGCGGGCGAGAAGAGACCCAGTACTTC.